A selection of T cell receptor beta chains follows, all from one sample in a study of control samples from healthy donors and cancer patients. The repertoire was sequenced with immunoSEQ multiplex PCR; TCRdb's copy has only in-frame clones and lacks some. The table lists under 80,000 clones, around 93% of them singletons. Sequencing used blood. The receptors were gathered from a woman aged 30 to 39 in good health. The CDR3 runs from the conserved cysteine through the conserved F or W. The order of the fields is clone size, V gene, D gene, J gene, CDR3 DNA, CDR3 protein. D genes are given only for firm matches. Not all rows give a size; the values are once, few, many and, for expanded clones, a class.

clone_size: .
v_call: TRBV6-2/TRBV6-3
d_call: .
j_call: TRBJ1-5
cdr3_nt: TGTGCCAGCAGTTACTCCCTCGTCAATCAGCCCCAGCATTTT
cdr3_aa: CASSYSLVNQPQHF

clone_size: .
v_call: TRBV3-1/TRBV3-2
d_call: .
j_call: TRBJ2-3
cdr3_nt: TGTGCCAGCAGCCAAGATCGGTACTTCGCTAGCACAGATACGCAGTATTTT
cdr3_aa: CASSQDRYFASTDTQYF

clone_size: once
v_call: TRBV19
d_call: .
j_call: TRBJ1-1
cdr3_nt: TGTGCCAGTAGTATCTCAGGCGTTAACACTGAAGCTTTCTTT
cdr3_aa: CASSISGVNTEAFF

clone_size: .
v_call: TRBV10-2
d_call: .
j_call: TRBJ2-2
cdr3_nt: TGCGCCAGCAGTGAGTCATGGGTTGCGAACACCGGGGAGCTGTTTTTT
cdr3_aa: CASSESWVANTGELFF

clone_size: .
v_call: TRBV27
d_call: TRBD1
j_call: TRBJ1-2
cdr3_nt: TGTGCCAGCGGTGCTTGGACAGGGAAGGGTGGCTACACCTTC
cdr3_aa: CASGAWTGKGGYTF

clone_size: .
v_call: TRBV29-1
d_call: .
j_call: TRBJ1-1
cdr3_nt: TGCAGCGTTCCGGGGGCGGTTGAAGCTTTCTTT
cdr3_aa: CSVPGAVEAFF

clone_size: .
v_call: TRBV30
d_call: TRBD1
j_call: TRBJ1-2
cdr3_nt: TGTGCCTGGAGTGCTCAGGGGGTTTATGGCTACACCTTC
cdr3_aa: CAWSAQGVYGYTF

clone_size: .
v_call: TRBV6-5
d_call: TRBD1
j_call: TRBJ1-2
cdr3_nt: TGTGCCAGCATTCTCACAGGGGGCTCGTACTATGGCTACACCTTC
cdr3_aa: CASILTGGSYYGYTF

clone_size: .
v_call: TRBV27
d_call: .
j_call: TRBJ2-2
cdr3_nt: TGTGCCAGCAGTTTAGAATCCCCGGGACTGAGCACCGGGGAGCTGTTTTTT
cdr3_aa: CASSLESPGLSTGELFF

clone_size: .
v_call: TRBV18
d_call: .
j_call: TRBJ2-1
cdr3_nt: TGTGCCAGCTCACCGAAGACAGGAAACAATGAGCAGTTCTTC
cdr3_aa: CASSPKTGNNEQFF

clone_size: once
v_call: TRBV3-1/TRBV3-2
d_call: .
j_call: TRBJ2-2
cdr3_nt: TGTGCCAGCAGCCAAGACAACACCGGGGAGCTGTTTTTT
cdr3_aa: CASSQDNTGELFF

clone_size: .
v_call: TRBV5-1
d_call: .
j_call: TRBJ2-5
cdr3_nt: TGCGCCAGCAGCACGGACTCCCAAGAGACCCAGTACTTC
cdr3_aa: CASSTDSQETQYF

clone_size: .
v_call: TRBV30
d_call: TRBD1
j_call: TRBJ1-3
cdr3_nt: TGTGCCTGGAGCCTAGGACAGGGCTCTGGAAACACCATATATTTT
cdr3_aa: CAWSLGQGSGNTIYF

clone_size: .
v_call: TRBV2
d_call: TRBD1
j_call: TRBJ1-5
cdr3_nt: TGTGCCAGCAGTGGGACAGGGCTTAGCAATCAGCCCCAGCATTTT
cdr3_aa: CASSGTGLSNQPQHF